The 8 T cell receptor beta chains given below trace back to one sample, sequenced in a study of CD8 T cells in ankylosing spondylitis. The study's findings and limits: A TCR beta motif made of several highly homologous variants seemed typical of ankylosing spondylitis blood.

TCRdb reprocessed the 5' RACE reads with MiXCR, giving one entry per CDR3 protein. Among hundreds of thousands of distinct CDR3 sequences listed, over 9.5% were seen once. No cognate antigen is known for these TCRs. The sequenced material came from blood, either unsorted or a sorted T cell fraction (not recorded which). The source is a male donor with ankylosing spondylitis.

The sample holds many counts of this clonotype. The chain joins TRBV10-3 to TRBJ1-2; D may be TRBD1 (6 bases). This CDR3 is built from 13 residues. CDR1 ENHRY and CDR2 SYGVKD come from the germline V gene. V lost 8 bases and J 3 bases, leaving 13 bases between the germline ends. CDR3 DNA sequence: TGTGCCATCGGGGGGCAGTTATACTATGGCTACACCTTC. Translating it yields CAIGGQLYYGYTF.

The CDR3 DNA reads as TGTGCCACCATCGGGGATGAAGATACGCAGTATTTT. Translated: CATIGDEDTQYF. The V call is TRBV24-1, the J call TRBJ2-3, with D tentatively TRBD2 (5 bases). With 8 bases removed from V and 5 bases from J, the gap between germline ends came to 10 bases. The CDR3 runs to 12 residues. The germline V gene has CDR1 KGHDR and CDR2 SFDVKD.

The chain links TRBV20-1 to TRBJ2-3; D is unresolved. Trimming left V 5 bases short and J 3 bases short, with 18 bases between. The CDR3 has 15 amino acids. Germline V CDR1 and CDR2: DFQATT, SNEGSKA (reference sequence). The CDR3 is CSASALTGTTDTQYF. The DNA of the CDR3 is TGCAGTGCTTCAGCCCTGACTGGCACGACAGATACGCAGTATTTT.

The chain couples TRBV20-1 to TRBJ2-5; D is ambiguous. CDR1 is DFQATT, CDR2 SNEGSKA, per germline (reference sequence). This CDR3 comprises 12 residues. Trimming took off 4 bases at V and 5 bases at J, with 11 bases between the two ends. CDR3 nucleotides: TGCAGTGCTACGGCACGCCGGGAGACCCAGTACTTC. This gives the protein CSATARRETQYF.

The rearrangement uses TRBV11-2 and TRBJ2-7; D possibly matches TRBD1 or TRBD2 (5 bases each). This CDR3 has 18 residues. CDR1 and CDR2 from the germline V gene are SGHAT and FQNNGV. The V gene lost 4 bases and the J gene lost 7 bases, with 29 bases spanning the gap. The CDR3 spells CASSSEVRTGTLMREQYF. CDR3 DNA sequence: TGTGCCAGCAGCTCGGAGGTTCGGACCGGGACGCTAATGAGGGAGCAGTACTTC.

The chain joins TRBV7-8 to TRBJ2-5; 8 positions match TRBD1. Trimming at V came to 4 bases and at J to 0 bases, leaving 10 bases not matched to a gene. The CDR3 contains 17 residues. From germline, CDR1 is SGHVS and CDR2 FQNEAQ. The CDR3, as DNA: TGTGCCAGCAGCTCCCAGGGGGCAGTAAAGTACCAAGAGACCCAGTACTTC. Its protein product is CASSSQGAVKYQETQYF.

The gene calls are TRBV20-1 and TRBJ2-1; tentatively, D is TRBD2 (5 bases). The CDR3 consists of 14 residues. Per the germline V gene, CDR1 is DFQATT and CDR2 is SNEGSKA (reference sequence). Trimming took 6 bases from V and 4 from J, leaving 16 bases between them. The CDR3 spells CSAPVGVGYNEQFF. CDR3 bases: TGCAGTGCACCCGTCGGGGTCGGATACAATGAGCAGTTCTTC.

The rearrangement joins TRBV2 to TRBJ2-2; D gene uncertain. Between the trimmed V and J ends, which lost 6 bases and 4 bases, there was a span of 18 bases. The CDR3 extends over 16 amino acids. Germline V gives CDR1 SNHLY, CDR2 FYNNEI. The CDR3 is CASRRTEETLTGELFF. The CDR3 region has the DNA TGTGCCAGCAGACGGACGGAAGAAACCCTCACCGGGGAGCTGTTTTTT.